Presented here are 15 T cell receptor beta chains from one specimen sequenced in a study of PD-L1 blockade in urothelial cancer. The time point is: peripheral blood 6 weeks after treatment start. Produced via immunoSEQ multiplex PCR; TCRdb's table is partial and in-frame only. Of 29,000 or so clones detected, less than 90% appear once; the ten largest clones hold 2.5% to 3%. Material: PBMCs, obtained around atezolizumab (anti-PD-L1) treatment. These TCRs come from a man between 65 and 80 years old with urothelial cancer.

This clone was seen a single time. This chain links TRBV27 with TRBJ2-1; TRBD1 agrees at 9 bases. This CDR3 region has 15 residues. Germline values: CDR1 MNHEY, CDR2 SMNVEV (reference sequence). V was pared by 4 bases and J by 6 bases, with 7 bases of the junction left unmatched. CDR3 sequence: CASSSGTGLPNEQFF. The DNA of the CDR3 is TGTGCCAGCAGTTCCGGGACAGGGCTACCCAATGAGCAGTTCTTC.

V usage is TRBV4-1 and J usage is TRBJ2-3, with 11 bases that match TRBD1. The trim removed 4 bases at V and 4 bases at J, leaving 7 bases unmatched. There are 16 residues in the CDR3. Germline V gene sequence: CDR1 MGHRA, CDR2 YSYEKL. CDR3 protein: CASSPVGTGGSDTQYF. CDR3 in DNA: TGCGCCAGCAGCCCCGTAGGGACAGGGGGGTCAGATACGCAGTATTTT.

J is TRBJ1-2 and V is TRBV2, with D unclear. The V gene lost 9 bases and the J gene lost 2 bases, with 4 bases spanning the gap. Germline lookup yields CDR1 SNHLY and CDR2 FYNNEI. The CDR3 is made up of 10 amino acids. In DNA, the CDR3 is TGTGCCAGTCAGAACTATGGCTACACCTTC. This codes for CASQNYGYTF.

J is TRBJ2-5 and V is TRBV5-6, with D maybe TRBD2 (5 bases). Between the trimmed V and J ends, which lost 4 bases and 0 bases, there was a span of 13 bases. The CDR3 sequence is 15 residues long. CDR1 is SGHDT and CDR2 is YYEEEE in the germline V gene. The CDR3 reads CASSPRVYYQETQYF. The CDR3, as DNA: TGTGCCAGCAGCCCGAGGGTATACTACCAAGAGACCCAGTACTTC. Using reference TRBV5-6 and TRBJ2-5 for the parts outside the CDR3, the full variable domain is DAGVTQSPTHLIKTRGQQVTLRCSPKSGHDTVSWYQQALGQGPQFIFQYYEEEERQRGNFPDRFSGHQFPNYSSELNVNALLLGDSALYLCASSPRVYYQETQYFGPGTRLLVL.

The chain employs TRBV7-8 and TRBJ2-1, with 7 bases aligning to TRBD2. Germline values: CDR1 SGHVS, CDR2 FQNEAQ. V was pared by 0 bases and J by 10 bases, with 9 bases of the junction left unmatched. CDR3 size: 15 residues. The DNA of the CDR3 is TGTGCCAGCAGCTTAGCGAATCCTGGCGGGAGCGAGCAGTTCTTC. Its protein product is CASSLANPGGSEQFF.

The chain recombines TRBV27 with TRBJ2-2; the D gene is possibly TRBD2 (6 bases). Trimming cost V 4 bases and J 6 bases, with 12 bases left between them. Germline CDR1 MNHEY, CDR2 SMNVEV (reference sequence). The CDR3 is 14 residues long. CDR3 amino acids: CASSYTGSPGELFF. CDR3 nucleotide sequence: TGTGCCAGCAGTTACACCGGGAGCCCCGGGGAGCTGTTTTTT.

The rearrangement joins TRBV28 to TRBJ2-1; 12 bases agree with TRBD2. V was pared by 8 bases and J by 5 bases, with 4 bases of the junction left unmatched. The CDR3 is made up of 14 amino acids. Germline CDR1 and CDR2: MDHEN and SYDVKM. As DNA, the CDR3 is TGTGCCAGCCTAGCGGGAGGGGTCAACAATGAGCAGTTCTTC. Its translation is CASLAGGVNNEQFF.

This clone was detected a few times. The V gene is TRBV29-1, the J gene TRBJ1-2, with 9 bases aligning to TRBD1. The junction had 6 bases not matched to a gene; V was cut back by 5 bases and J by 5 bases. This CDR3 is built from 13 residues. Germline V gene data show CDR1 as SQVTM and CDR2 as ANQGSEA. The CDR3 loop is CSVWSGQGYGYTF. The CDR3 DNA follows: TGCAGCGTTTGGTCGGGACAGGGATATGGCTACACCTTC. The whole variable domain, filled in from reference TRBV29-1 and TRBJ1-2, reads SAVISQKPSRDICQRGTSLTIQCQVDSQVTMMFWYRQQPGQSLTLIATANQGSEATYESGFVIDKFPISRPNLTFSTLTVSNMSPEDSSIYLCSVWSGQGYGYTFGSGTRLTVV.

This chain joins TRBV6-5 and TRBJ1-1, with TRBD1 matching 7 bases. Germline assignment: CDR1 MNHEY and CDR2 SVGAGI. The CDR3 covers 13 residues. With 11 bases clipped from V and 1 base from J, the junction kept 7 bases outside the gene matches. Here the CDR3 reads CAVAQGGNTEAFF. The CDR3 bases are TGTGCCGTGGCCCAGGGGGGGAACACTGAAGCTTTCTTT.

The CDR3 DNA sequence: TGTGCCAGCAGCCGGGGACTCCAATACGAGCAGTACTTC. It specifies CASSRGLQYEQYF. The rearrangement joins TRBV5-8 to TRBJ2-5, with D possibly being TRBD2 (6 bases). Judging by the DNA end, TRBJ2-7 fits better; the J call may be wrong. Germline V gene sequence: CDR1 SGHTS, CDR2 YDEGEE. This CDR3 region has 13 residues.

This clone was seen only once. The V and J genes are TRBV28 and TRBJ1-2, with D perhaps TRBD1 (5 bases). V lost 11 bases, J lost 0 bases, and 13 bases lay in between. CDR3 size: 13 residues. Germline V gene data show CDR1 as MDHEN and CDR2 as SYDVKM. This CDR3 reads CALWGGANYGYTF. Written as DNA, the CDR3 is TGTGCCTTGTGGGGCGGAGCTAACTATGGCTACACCTTC.

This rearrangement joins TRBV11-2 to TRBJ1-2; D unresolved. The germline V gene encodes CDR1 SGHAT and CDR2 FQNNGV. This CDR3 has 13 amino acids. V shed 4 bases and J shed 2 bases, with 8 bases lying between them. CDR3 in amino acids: CASSSGWNYGYTF. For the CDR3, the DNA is TGTGCCAGCAGCTCGGGATGGAACTATGGCTACACCTTC.

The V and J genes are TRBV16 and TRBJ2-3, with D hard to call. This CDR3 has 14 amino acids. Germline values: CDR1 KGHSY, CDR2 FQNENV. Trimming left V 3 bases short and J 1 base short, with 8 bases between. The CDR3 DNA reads TGTGCCAGCAGCCATAGCACTCGCACAGATACGCAGTATTTT. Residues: CASSHSTRTDTQYF.

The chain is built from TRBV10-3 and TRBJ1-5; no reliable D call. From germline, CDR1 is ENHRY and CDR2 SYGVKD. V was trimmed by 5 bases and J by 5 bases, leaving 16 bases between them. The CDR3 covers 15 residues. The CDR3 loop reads CAISPGDGDDQPQHF. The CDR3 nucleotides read TGTGCCATCAGTCCCGGAGATGGAGATGATCAGCCCCAGCATTTT.

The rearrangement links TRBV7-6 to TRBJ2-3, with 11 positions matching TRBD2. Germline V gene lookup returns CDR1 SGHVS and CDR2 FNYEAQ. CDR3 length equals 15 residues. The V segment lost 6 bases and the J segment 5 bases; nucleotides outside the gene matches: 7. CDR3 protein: CASRQTSGSGDTQYF. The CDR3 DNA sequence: TGTGCCAGCAGACAAACTAGCGGGAGCGGAGATACGCAGTATTTT.